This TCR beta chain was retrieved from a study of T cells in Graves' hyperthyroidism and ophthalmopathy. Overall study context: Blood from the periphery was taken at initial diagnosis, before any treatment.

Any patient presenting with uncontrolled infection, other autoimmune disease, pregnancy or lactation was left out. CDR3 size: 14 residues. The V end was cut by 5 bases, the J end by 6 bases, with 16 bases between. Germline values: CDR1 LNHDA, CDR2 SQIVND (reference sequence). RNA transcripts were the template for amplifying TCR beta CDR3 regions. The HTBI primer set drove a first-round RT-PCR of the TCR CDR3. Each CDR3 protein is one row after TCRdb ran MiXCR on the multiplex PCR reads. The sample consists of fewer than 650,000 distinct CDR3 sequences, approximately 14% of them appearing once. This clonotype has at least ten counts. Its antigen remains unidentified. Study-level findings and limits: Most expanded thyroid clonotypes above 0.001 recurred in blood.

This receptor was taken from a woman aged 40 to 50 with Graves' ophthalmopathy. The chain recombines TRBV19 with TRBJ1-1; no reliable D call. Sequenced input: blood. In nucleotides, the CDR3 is TGTGCCAGTAGTGCGGGAACTGGAAAGTCTGAAGCTTTCTTT. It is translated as CASSAGTGKSEAFF.